The T cell receptor (beta chain) under discussion was sequenced for a study of cytomegalovirus exposure and HLA in healthy donors. Study results and limitations: Apparent HLA restriction characterized most CMV-associated TCR beta chains in a later analysis. An assumption of roughly uniform sequencing depth across donors underlay the presence/absence analyses.

There are 15 residues in the CDR3. With 4 bases removed from V and 2 bases from J, the gap between germline ends came to 15 bases. CDR1 and CDR2 (germline): SGHNT, YYREEE (reference sequence). The PCR made use of 60 Vbeta and 13 Jbeta primers. Method: immunoSEQ multiplex PCR; TCRdb's copy keeps in-frame clones and lacks some. The profile shows roughly 200,000 clones, roughly 76% of them singletons. Turning to this clone: The antigen is not known.

The TCR originated in a woman aged 30 to 39 in good health and CMV-seropositive. The chain employs TRBV5-4 and TRBJ2-5; D possibly corresponds to TRBD2 (6 bases). The sequencing sample was made of PBMCs. CDR3 nucleotide sequence: TGTGCCAGCAGCCCTTCCGGGGGAGCGCAAGAGACCCAGTACTTC. Translation: CASSPSGGAQETQYF.